Shown below are 5 T cell receptor beta chains from a single sample sequenced in a study of human T cells and chemical hapten exposure. TCRdb reanalysed the RACE reads using MiXCR and keeps one entry per CDR3 protein. The sample consists of 200,000 to 300,000 distinct CDR3 sequences, about 9% of them appearing once. Time point meaning: pre-sensitization, week 0. Treatment defined: therapeutic diphenylcyclopropenone sensitization with weekly scalp DPC. Sample: whole blood, taken in connection with sensitization to the hapten diphenylcyclopropenone (DPC). These receptors were obtained from a woman aged 40 to 50 with alopecia areata. Some clones in this sample may be carry-over from other donors' samples.

The chain uses TRBV3-1 and TRBJ2-1; 9 bases agree with TRBD2. The CDR3 sequence is 14 residues long. V trimming: 7 bases; J trimming: 4 bases; junction bases outside the gene matches: 5. Germline lookup yields CDR1 LGHDT and CDR2 YNNKEL (reference sequence). The DNA of the CDR3 is TGTGCCAGCACCTCCAGCGGGAGGTACAATGAGCAGTTCTTC. It yields the protein CASTSSGRYNEQFF.

This clonotype appeared a few times. The J gene is TRBJ2-1, the V gene TRBV6-2 or TRBV6-3, with 10 bases identical to TRBD2. The CDR3 loop spans 17 amino acids. V trimming: 2 bases; J trimming: 7 bases; junction bases outside the gene matches: 11. CDR1 is MNHEY and CDR2 is SVGEGT in the germline V gene. CDR3 in DNA: TGTGCCAGCAGTTACGTTGGGTTAGCGGGAGGTTGGAATGAGCAGTTCTTC. Its translation: CASSYVGLAGGWNEQFF.

This clonotype was seen more than once but under ten times. V usage is TRBV12-3 or TRBV12-4 and J usage is TRBJ2-7, with no clear D. This CDR3 contains 12 residues. V was cut by 5 bases and J by 6 bases, with 11 bases left in between. CDR3 coding DNA: TGTGCCAGCAGTCCCGTGGCCGGCGAGCAGTACTTC. The encoded protein is CASSPVAGEQYF.

V gene TRBV28 combines with J gene TRBJ2-7; weak D call: TRBD1 (5 bases). The CDR3 is made up of 15 amino acids. Trimming took 6 bases from V and 4 from J, leaving 19 bases between them. From germline, CDR1 is MDHEN and CDR2 SYDVKM. This CDR3 reads CASSARAVAYYEQYF. CDR3 nucleotide sequence: TGTGCCAGCAGCGCCAGGGCAGTCGCTTATTACGAGCAGTACTTC.

This clonotype has a handful of counts. J is TRBJ2-1 and V is TRBV6-2 or TRBV6-3, with TRBD2 matching 8 bases. The ends lost 2 bases at V and 7 bases at J; junction bases unmatched: 7. Germline lookup yields CDR1 MNHEY and CDR2 SVGEGT. This CDR3 is built from 15 residues. This chain's CDR3 is CASSYGTRPGNEQFF. In nucleotides, the CDR3 is TGTGCCAGCAGTTACGGGACTAGGCCGGGGAATGAGCAGTTCTTC.